Listed here are 20 T cell receptor beta chains from one sample, sequenced in a study of human T cells and chemical hapten exposure. Regarding time point: pre-sensitization, week 0. Treatment in this sample: therapeutic diphenylcyclopropenone sensitization with weekly scalp DPC. TCRdb reprocessed the RACE reads via MiXCR and lists one record per CDR3 protein. Here the sample spans under 400,000 distinct CDR3 sequences, approximately 5% being singletons. The source material was whole blood, sampled in connection with sensitization to the hapten diphenylcyclopropenone (DPC). The source of these receptors is a woman between 50 and 59 years old with alopecia areata. Some clones in this sample may be carry-over from other donors' samples.

This clonotype showed up many times. The rearrangement uses TRBV10-3 and TRBJ1-1; unclear D gene. The CDR3 loop spans 12 amino acids. Between the trimmed V and J ends, which lost 10 bases and 1 base, there was a span of 10 bases. Germline CDR1 and CDR2: ENHRY and SYGVKD. Here the CDR3 reads CASGVSNTEAFF. As DNA, the CDR3 is TGTGCCAGCGGGGTCTCGAACACTGAAGCTTTCTTT.

This clonotype appeared many times. The chain is built from TRBV30 and TRBJ2-1; possible D gene TRBD2, 7 bases. The V end lost 3 bases, the J end lost 4 bases, and 13 bases lay between the germline ends. Germline V gene sequence: CDR1 GTSNPN, CDR2 SVGIG (reference sequence). The CDR3 extends over 14 amino acids. CDR3 sequence (DNA): TGTGCCTGGAGGTCCCGGGGGGCGTACAATGAGCAGTTCTTC. Protein sequence: CAWRSRGAYNEQFF.

At least ten counts were recorded for this clonotype. V is TRBV7-6 and J is TRBJ1-4, with D possibly matching TRBD1 (5 bases). Trimming took 8 bases from V and 8 from J, leaving 18 bases between them. Germline CDR1 is SGHVS and CDR2 is FNYEAQ. CDR3 length: 14 amino acids. The DNA of the CDR3 is TGTGCCAGCCAAGGGACCGCAGAAGGGGAAAAACTGTTTTTT. Its translation is CASQGTAEGEKLFF.

The CDR3 spells CASSLGNRNTIYF. The CDR3 DNA reads as TGTGCCAGCAGCTTAGGAAACCGGAACACCATATATTTT. V is TRBV7-2 and J is TRBJ1-3; D ambiguous. The CDR3 runs 13 residues. Trimming took off 1 base at V and 7 bases at J, with 8 bases between the two ends. Germline-derived CDR1 and CDR2 are SGHTA and FQGNSA.

This clonotype was counted ten times or more. The chain recombines TRBV2 with TRBJ2-5; TRBD1 matches 11 bases. Per the germline V gene, CDR1 is SNHLY and CDR2 is FYNNEI. CDR3 length equals 15 residues. Trimming at V came to 6 bases and at J to 1 base, leaving 4 bases not matched to a gene. The CDR3 DNA reads TGTGCCAGCAGAGCCGGGACAGGGGGCCAAGAGACCCAGTACTTC. Amino acids: CASRAGTGGQETQYF. Combining the CDR3 with reference TRBV2 and TRBJ2-5 gives the whole variable domain EPEVTQTPSHQVTQMGQEVILRCVPISNHLYFYWYRQILGQKVEFLVSFYNNEISEKSEIFDDQFSVERPDGSNFTLKIRSTKLEDSAMYFCASRAGTGGQETQYFGPGTRLLVL.

This clonotype was seen ten or more times. V usage is TRBV12-3 or TRBV12-4 and J usage is TRBJ1-3, with D perhaps TRBD1 (5 bases). With 4 bases removed from V and 4 bases from J, the gap between germline ends came to 11 bases. There are 14 residues in the CDR3. In nucleotides, the CDR3 is TGTGCCAGCAGTTCCGGGACCGTAGGAAACACCATATATTTT. This codes for CASSSGTVGNTIYF.

This clonotype has at least ten counts. This rearrangement joins TRBV12-3 or TRBV12-4 to TRBJ2-3; maybe TRBD2 (6 bases). The CDR3 sequence is 16 residues long. Trimming shortened V by 4 bases and J by 6 bases, and 20 bases separated the two germline ends. The CDR3 spells CASSYAGTVYVDTQYF. The DNA for the CDR3 is TGTGCCAGCAGTTACGCCGGGACTGTATATGTTGATACGCAGTATTTT.

This clonotype was seen a few times. This chain connects TRBV2 to TRBJ2-7; D unclear. V lost 7 bases and J lost 0, with 10 bases in between. Germline CDR1 reads SNHLY; CDR2 reads FYNNEI. This CDR3 is built from 13 residues. The CDR3 reads CASIALSSYEQYF. As DNA, the CDR3 is TGTGCCAGCATTGCCCTCAGCTCCTACGAGCAGTACTTC.

The CDR3 coding sequence is TGTGCCACCAGCAGAGATTTAGGGGGGAGTTCTGAAGCTTTCTTT. Residues: CATSRDLGGSSEAFF. The gene calls are TRBV15 and TRBJ1-1; D may be TRBD1 (6 bases). Germline V gene sequence: CDR1 LNHNV, CDR2 YYDKDF (reference sequence). V was clipped by 0 bases and J by 6 bases, with 14 bases between them. This CDR3 has 15 residues.

This clonotype was counted at least ten times. The CDR3: CASSTGDTQYF. The CDR3 DNA reads TGTGCCAGCAGCACGGGGGATACGCAGTATTTT. This chain joins TRBV2 and TRBJ2-3; D is perhaps TRBD2 (5 bases). Germline V lookup: CDR1 SNHLY, CDR2 FYNNEI. The CDR3 spans 11 residues. V was clipped by 6 bases and J by 6 bases, with 7 bases between them.

In this sample, this clonotype turned up a few times. The chain has TRBV27 and TRBJ2-7, with D maybe TRBD1 (7 bases). The V and J ends lost 9 bases and 4 bases respectively, with 16 bases between them. The CDR3 has 13 residues. CDR1 is MNHEY and CDR2 is SMNVEV in the germline V gene (reference sequence). The CDR3 here is CASARDSLYEQYF. The DNA of the CDR3 is TGTGCCAGTGCGCGGGACAGCCTATACGAGCAGTACTTC.

The J gene is TRBJ2-1, the V gene TRBV6-2 or TRBV6-3; D perhaps matches TRBD2 (6 bases). Between the trimmed V and J ends, which lost 6 bases and 0 bases, there was a span of 9 bases. The CDR3 is made up of 14 amino acids. The germline gives CDR1 MNHEY, CDR2 SVGEGT. The CDR3 loop is CASSRAGSYNEQFF. CDR3 DNA sequence: TGTGCCAGCAGCAGAGCGGGCTCCTACAATGAGCAGTTCTTC.

This clonotype has at least ten counts. This chain links TRBV20-1 with TRBJ2-1; D call uncertain. The CDR3 runs to 10 residues. CDR1 and CDR2 (germline): DFQATT, SNEGSKA (reference sequence). Trimming took off 4 bases at V and 10 bases at J, with 8 bases between the two ends. CDR3 loop: CSATGPEQFF. In DNA form, the CDR3 reads TGCAGTGCTACCGGGCCCGAGCAGTTCTTC.

This clonotype was detected ten times or more. The chain links TRBV27 to TRBJ2-7; TRBD2 matches at 9 bases. The CDR3 loop spans 15 amino acids. V dropped 3 bases and J dropped 2; count of bases not matched to a gene: 5. Germline CDR1 and CDR2: MNHEY and SMNVEV (reference sequence). The CDR3 loop reads CASSFIASGAYEQYF. For the CDR3, the DNA is TGTGCCAGCAGTTTCATAGCTAGCGGGGCCTACGAGCAGTACTTC.

This clonotype was detected ten times or more. V and J are TRBV5-1 and TRBJ2-7; D is ambiguous. V was trimmed by 0 bases and J by 7 bases, leaving 11 bases between them. This CDR3 comprises 13 residues. Per germline, CDR1 SGHRS and CDR2 YFSETQ. CDR3 DNA: TGCGCCAGCAGCTTGGTAAGGCTATCGGAGCAGTACTTC. Protein: CASSLVRLSEQYF.

The chain combines TRBV7-7 with TRBJ2-2; D is uncertain. From germline, CDR1 is SSHAT and CDR2 FNYEAQ (reference sequence). Trimming left V 5 bases short and J 7 bases short, with 14 bases between. The CDR3 has 14 residues. The CDR3 reads CASSPGVRGGELFF. CDR3 sequence (DNA): TGTGCCAGCAGCCCTGGGGTCCGTGGCGGGGAGCTGTTTTTT.

This clonotype was observed at least ten times. CDR3 nucleotides: TGCAGTGCTCCCAGGCCGCTAGCGGGGGGCCCCGGGGAGCAGTTCTTC. This gives the protein CSAPRPLAGGPGEQFF. V is TRBV20-1 and J is TRBJ2-1; 11 nucleotides align to TRBD2. The CDR3 is 16 residues long. Germline V lookup: CDR1 DFQATT, CDR2 SNEGSKA (reference sequence). V shed 5 bases, J shed 10 bases, and the junction held 16 bases outside the gene matches.

The J gene is TRBJ2-3, the V gene TRBV29-1, with 7 bases aligning to TRBD1. V trimming: 4 bases; J trimming: 3 bases; junction bases outside the gene matches: 13. The V gene's germline CDR1 is SQVTM and CDR2 ANQGSEA. The CDR3 runs to 16 residues. The CDR3 DNA reads TGCAGCGTTGCAGCCCCGGGACAGCACTCAACAGATACGCAGTATTTT. Amino acids: CSVAAPGQHSTDTQYF.

This clonotype was picked up many times. The chain employs TRBV24-1 and TRBJ2-3; TRBD2 agrees at 9 bases. V lost 8 bases and J lost 3; bases outside the gene matches: 5. The CDR3 consists of 14 residues. Germline V lookup: CDR1 KGHDR, CDR2 SFDVKD. CDR3 DNA: TGTGCCACCACAGCGGGAGGAACTACAGATACGCAGTATTTT. This sequence encodes CATTAGGTTDTQYF.

This clonotype was recorded at least ten times. The chain recombines TRBV4-3 with TRBJ2-7, with 10 bases that match TRBD1. CDR1 is LGHNA and CDR2 is YSLEER in the germline V gene. J was trimmed by 5 bases and V by 4 bases; bases with no gene match: 2. This CDR3 comprises 13 residues. The CDR3, as DNA: TGCGCCAGCAGCCCTGGACAGGGGGACGAGCAGTACTTC. It codes for CASSPGQGDEQYF.